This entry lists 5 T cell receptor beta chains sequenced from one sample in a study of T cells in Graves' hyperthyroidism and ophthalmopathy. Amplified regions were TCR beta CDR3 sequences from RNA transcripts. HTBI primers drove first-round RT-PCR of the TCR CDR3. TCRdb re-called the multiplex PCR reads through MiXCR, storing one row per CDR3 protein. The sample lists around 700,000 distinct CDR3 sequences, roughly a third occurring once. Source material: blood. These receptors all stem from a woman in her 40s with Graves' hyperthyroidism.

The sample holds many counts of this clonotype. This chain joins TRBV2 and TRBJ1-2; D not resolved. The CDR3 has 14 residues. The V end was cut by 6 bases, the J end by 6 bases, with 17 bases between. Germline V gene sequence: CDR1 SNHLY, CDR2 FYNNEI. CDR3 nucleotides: TGTGCCAGCAGCCCCAGGTTTTCTTACGATGGCTACACCTTC. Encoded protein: CASSPRFSYDGYTF.

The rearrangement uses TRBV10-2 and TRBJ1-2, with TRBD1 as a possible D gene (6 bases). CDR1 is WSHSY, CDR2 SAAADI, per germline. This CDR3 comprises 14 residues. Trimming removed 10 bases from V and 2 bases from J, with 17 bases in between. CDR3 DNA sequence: TGCGCCACCGGGGGGATGGGGACAAACTATGGCTACACCTTC. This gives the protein CATGGMGTNYGYTF.

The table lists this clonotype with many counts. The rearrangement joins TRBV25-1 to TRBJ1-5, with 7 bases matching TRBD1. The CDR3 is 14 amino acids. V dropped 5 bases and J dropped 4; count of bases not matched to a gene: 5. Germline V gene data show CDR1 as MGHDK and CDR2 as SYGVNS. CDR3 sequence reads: CASSIQGRNQPQHF. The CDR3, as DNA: TGTGCCAGCAGTATACAGGGGAGGAATCAGCCCCAGCATTTT. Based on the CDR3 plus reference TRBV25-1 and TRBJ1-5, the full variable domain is EADIYQTPRYLVIGTGKKITLECSQTMGHDKMYWYQQDPGMELHLIHYSYGVNSTEKGDLSSESTVSRIRTEHFPLTLESARPSHTSQYLCASSIQGRNQPQHFGDGTRLSIL.

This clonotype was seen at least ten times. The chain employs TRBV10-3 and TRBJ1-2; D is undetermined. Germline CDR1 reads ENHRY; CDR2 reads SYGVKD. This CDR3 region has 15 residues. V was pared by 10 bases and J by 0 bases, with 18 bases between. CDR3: CATSREGNANYGYTF. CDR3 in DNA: TGTGCCACTAGCCGGGAGGGAAACGCTAACTATGGCTACACCTTC.

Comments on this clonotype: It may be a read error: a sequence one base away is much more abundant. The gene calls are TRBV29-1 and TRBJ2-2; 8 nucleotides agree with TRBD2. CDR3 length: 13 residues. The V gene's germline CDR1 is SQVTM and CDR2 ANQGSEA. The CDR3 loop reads CSGERENTGEPFF. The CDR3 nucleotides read TGCAGCGGGGAGCGGGAGAACACCGGGGAGCCGTTTTTT.